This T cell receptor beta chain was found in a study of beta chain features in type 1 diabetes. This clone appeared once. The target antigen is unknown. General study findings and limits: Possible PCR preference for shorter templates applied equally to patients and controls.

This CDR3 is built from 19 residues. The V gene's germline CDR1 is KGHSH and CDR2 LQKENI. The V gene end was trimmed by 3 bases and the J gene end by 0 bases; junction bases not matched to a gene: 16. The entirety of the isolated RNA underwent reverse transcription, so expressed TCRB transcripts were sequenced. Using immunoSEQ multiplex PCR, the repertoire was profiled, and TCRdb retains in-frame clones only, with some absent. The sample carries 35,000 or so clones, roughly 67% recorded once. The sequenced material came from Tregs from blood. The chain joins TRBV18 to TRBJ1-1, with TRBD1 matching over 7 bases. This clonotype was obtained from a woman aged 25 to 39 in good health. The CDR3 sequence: CASSPRDSRALPMNTEAFF. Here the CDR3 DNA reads TGTGCCAGCTCACCGCGGGACAGTCGGGCCCTTCCTATGAACACTGAAGCTTTCTTT.